A selection of T cell receptor beta chains follows, all from one sample in a study of blood T cells in healthy people across ages. TCRdb re-analysed the 5' RACE reads in MiXCR, keeping a single row per CDR3 protein. Of about 800,000 distinct CDR3 sequences in the sample, nearly 60% were seen once. The sample was blood. The receptors shown here come from a man in his thirties or forties in good health. Each CDR3 is given with its conserved first and last residue. Each record gives: J gene, clone size, CDR3 length, D gene, V gene, CDR3 protein, CDR3 DNA. The D gene is left open where the match is weak. Clone size is shown for a subset of rows, as once, few, many or a class of expanded clone.

j_gene: TRBJ2-3
abundance: few
len: 13
d_gene: -
v_gene: TRBV29-1
CDR3aa: CSVEAGEADTQYF
CDR3nt: TGCAGCGTTGAAGCGGGAGAAGCAGATACGCAGTATTTT

j_gene: TRBJ2-3
abundance: -
len: 14
d_gene: -
v_gene: TRBV20-1
CDR3aa: CSVYAGRSTDTQYF
CDR3nt: TGCAGTGTTTATGCGGGACGGAGCACAGATACGCAGTATTTT

j_gene: TRBJ2-1
abundance: -
len: 14
d_gene: -
v_gene: TRBV7-9
CDR3aa: CASSLGLGGNEQFF
CDR3nt: TGTGCCAGCAGCTTAGGACTAGGCGGGAATGAGCAGTTCTTC

j_gene: TRBJ2-1
abundance: few
len: 15
d_gene: -
v_gene: TRBV5-8
CDR3aa: CASSPDGSSYNEQFF
CDR3nt: TGTGCCAGCAGCCCGGACGGGAGCTCCTACAATGAGCAGTTCTTC

j_gene: TRBJ2-3
abundance: -
len: 15
d_gene: -
v_gene: TRBV3-1
CDR3aa: CASSQGTQATDTQYF
CDR3nt: TGTGCCAGCAGCCAGGGGACTCAGGCCACAGATACGCAGTATTTT

j_gene: TRBJ2-1
abundance: -
len: 16
d_gene: TRBD2
v_gene: TRBV2
CDR3aa: CASSERVAGSLNEQFF
CDR3nt: TGTGCCAGCAGTGAACGGGTAGCGGGAAGTCTCAATGAGCAGTTCTTC

j_gene: TRBJ2-1
abundance: -
len: 17
d_gene: -
v_gene: TRBV5-1
CDR3aa: CASSLVGLRTTGNEQFF
CDR3nt: TGCGCCAGCAGCTTGGTGGGGCTAAGGACTACTGGCAATGAGCAGTTCTTC

j_gene: TRBJ2-7
abundance: -
len: 14
d_gene: -
v_gene: TRBV6-1
CDR3aa: CASTARATSYEQYF
CDR3nt: TGTGCCAGCACCGCCCGGGCAACTTCCTACGAGCAGTACTTC

j_gene: TRBJ2-7
abundance: -
len: 15
d_gene: -
v_gene: TRBV6-2/TRBV6-3
CDR3aa: CASTVQRSSSYEQYF
CDR3nt: TGTGCCAGCACCGTACAGCGATCTTCCTCCTACGAGCAGTACTTC

j_gene: TRBJ2-3
abundance: -
len: 15
d_gene: -
v_gene: TRBV15
CDR3aa: CATSRPDTITDTQYF
CDR3nt: TGTGCCACCAGCAGACCGGACACCATCACAGATACGCAGTATTTT

j_gene: TRBJ2-7
abundance: -
len: 16
d_gene: -
v_gene: TRBV5-1
CDR3aa: CASSLDSQVSSYEQYF
CDR3nt: TGCGCCAGCAGCTTGGATTCCCAGGTCAGCTCCTACGAGCAGTACTTC

j_gene: TRBJ2-5
abundance: -
len: 12
d_gene: TRBD2
v_gene: TRBV29-1
CDR3aa: CSGRLAGNTQYF
CDR3nt: TGCAGCGGGCGACTAGCGGGCAACACCCAGTACTTC

j_gene: TRBJ2-1
abundance: -
len: 14
d_gene: TRBD2
v_gene: TRBV29-1
CDR3aa: CSALLADPNNEQFF
CDR3nt: TGCAGCGCCCTTCTAGCGGACCCGAACAATGAGCAGTTCTTC

j_gene: TRBJ2-6
abundance: -
len: 18
d_gene: -
v_gene: TRBV18
CDR3aa: CASSPPSGELGWANVLTF
CDR3nt: TGTGCCAGCTCACCACCTAGTGGAGAGCTGGGCTGGGCCAACGTCCTGACTTTC

j_gene: TRBJ1-4
abundance: -
len: 13
d_gene: -
v_gene: TRBV30
CDR3aa: CAWSVNLEYKLFF
CDR3nt: TGTGCCTGGAGTGTAAACCTGGAGTACAAACTGTTTTTT

j_gene: TRBJ2-3
abundance: -
len: 13
d_gene: TRBD2
v_gene: TRBV20-1
CDR3aa: CSARGGSTDTQYF
CDR3nt: TGCAGTGCTAGGGGGGGGAGCACAGATACGCAGTATTTT